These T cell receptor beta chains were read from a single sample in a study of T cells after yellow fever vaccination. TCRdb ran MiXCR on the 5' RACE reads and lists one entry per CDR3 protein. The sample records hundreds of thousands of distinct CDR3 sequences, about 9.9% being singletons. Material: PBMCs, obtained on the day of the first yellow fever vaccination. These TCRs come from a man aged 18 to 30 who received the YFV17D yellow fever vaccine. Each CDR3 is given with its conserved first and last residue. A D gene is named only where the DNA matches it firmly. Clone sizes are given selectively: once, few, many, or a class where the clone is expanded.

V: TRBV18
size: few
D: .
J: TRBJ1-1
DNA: TGTGCCAGCTCCAACGGACAAACAACCGCTGAAGCTTTCTTT
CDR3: CASSNGQTTAEAFF

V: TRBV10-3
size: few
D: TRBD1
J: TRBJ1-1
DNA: TGTGCCATCAGTGGGACAGGGAACACTGAAGCTTTCTTT
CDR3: CAISGTGNTEAFF

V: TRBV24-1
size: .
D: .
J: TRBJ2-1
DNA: TGTGCCACCAGTGACCTATATGGTTGGGAGCAGTTCTTC
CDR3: CATSDLYGWEQFF

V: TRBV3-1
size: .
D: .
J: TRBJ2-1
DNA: TGTGCCAGCAGCCCCCCCTGGGACCTCTCCTACAATGAGCAGTTCTTC
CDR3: CASSPPWDLSYNEQFF

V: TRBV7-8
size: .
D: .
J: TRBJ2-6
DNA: TGTGCCAGCAGCATCCTGGAGGTCCTCTACTCTGGGGCCAACGTCCTGACTTTC
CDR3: CASSILEVLYSGANVLTF

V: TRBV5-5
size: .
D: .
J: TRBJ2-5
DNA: TGTGCCAGCAGACCGAGGCAAGAGACCCAGTACTTC
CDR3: CASRPRQETQYF

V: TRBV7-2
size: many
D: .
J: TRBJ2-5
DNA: TGTGCCAGCAGCCCGCGCGGGGGAGGGGGGTACCAAGAGACCCAGTACTTC
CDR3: CASSPRGGGGYQETQYF

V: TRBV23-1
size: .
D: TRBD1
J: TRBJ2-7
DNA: TGCGCCATCAGGGGTAGTACAGGGGTATCCTACGAGCAGTACTTC
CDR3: CAIRGSTGVSYEQYF

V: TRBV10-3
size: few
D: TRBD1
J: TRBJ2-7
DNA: TGTGCCATCAGGGAGGTGGAGACAGGGCTTTACGAGCAGTACTTC
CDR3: CAIREVETGLYEQYF

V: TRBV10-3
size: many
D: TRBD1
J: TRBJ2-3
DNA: TGTGCCACCTTGGGACAGGCGGCGGATACGCAGTATTTT
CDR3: CATLGQAADTQYF

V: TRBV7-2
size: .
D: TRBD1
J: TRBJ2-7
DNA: TGTGCCAGCAGCTTACAGGGGGCGCTCAGCGAGCAGTACTTC
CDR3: CASSLQGALSEQYF

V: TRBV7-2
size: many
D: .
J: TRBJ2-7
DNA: TGTGCCAGCAGCTTTGGGTTTGGGGGGGAGCAGTACTTC
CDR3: CASSFGFGGEQYF

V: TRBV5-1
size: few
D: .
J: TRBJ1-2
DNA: TGCGCCAGCAGCTTGGGATATTCAATGGGGTTGTTGAACTATGGCTACACCTTC
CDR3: CASSLGYSMGLLNYGYTF

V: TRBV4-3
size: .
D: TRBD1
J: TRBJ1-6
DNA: TGCGCCAGCAGCCAACTTGCGACAGGGAGGAATTCACCCCTCCACTTT
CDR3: CASSQLATGRNSPLHF

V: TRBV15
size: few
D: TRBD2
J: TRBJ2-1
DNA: TGTGCCACCAGCAGAGGGACTAGTTTGTTTAATGAGCAGTTCTTC
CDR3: CATSRGTSLFNEQFF

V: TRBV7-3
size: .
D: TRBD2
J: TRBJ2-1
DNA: TGTGCCAGCAGCTTAACGCCGGGACTAGCGGGGGGCCGCTCCTACAATGAGCAGTTCTTC
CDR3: CASSLTPGLAGGRSYNEQFF

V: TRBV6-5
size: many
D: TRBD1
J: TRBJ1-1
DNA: TGTGCCAGCAGTAGCTACAGGGGTGAAGCTTTCTTT
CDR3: CASSSYRGEAFF

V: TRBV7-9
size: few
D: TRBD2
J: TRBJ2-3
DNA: TGTGCCAGCAGCTTCCGACTAGCGGGGACCACAGATACGCAGTATTTT
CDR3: CASSFRLAGTTDTQYF

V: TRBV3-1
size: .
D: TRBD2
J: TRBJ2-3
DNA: TGTGCCAGCAGCCGCCGGGGACTAGCGGGGAACACAGATACGCAGTATTTT
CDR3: CASSRRGLAGNTDTQYF

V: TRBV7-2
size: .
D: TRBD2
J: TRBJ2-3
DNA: TGTGCCAGCAGCTTGTTTAGCGGGGGGGCCTACACAGATACGCAGTATTTT
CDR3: CASSLFSGGAYTDTQYF

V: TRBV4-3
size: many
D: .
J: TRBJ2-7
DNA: TGCGCCAGCAGCCCCCTGACTGGAAGCTACGAGCAGTACTTC
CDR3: CASSPLTGSYEQYF

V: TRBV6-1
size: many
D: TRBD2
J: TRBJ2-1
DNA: TGTGCCAGCAGTCAACTAGCGGGGGGCCCCAATGAGCAGTTCTTC
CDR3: CASSQLAGGPNEQFF

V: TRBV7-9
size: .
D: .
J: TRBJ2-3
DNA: TGTGCCAGCAGCTTAGGTTCGGCATCTAGCACAGATACGCAGTATTTT
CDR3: CASSLGSASSTDTQYF

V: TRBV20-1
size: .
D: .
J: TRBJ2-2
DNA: TGCAGTGCCGACAGGAGCCCCGGGGAGCTGTTTTTT
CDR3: CSADRSPGELFF

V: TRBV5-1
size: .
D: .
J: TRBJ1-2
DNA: TGCGCCAGCAGCTTGGCAGCTGCAACCTATGGCTACACCTTC
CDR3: CASSLAAATYGYTF

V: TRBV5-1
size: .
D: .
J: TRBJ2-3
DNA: TGCGCCAGCAGCTTTCGGTCCTCAGATACGCAGTATTTT
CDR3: CASSFRSSDTQYF

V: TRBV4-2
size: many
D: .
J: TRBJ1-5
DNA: TGTGCCAGCAGCCAAGAGGAGGGAGCCCAGCCCCAGCATTTT
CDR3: CASSQEEGAQPQHF

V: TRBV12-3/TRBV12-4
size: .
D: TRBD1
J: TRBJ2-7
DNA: TGTGCCAGCAGTCCCTTAGAATCGACAGGGGGGTACGAGCAGTACTTC
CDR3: CASSPLESTGGYEQYF

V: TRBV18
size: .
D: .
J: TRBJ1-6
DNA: TGTGCCAGCTCACTGACCAGGGTGGAGAATTCACCCCTCCACTTT
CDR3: CASSLTRVENSPLHF

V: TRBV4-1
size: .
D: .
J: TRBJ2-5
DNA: TGCGCCAGCAGCCAAGGGTCCGGACAAGAGACCCAGTACTTC
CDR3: CASSQGSGQETQYF

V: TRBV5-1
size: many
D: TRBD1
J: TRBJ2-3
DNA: TGCGCCAGCAGCATGGAAATCCAGGGGGCGCGGAAGTATTTT
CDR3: CASSMEIQGARKYF

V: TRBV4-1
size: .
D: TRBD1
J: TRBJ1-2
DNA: TGCGCCAGCAGCCAACCGACAGGGGGACTATGGGGCTACACCTTC
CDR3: CASSQPTGGLWGYTF

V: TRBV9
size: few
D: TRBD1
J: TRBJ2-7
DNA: TGTGCCAGCAGCGACCGGGACAGGGGTCTCTACGAGCAGTACTTC
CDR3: CASSDRDRGLYEQYF

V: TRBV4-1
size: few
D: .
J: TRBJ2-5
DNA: TGCGCCAGCAGCCAAATGCAGGGGAGTGGGCAGACCCAGTACTTC
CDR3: CASSQMQGSGQTQYF

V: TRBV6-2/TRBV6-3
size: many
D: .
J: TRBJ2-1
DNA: TGTGCCAGCAGTTATTCGAGATACAATGAGCAGTTCTTC
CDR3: CASSYSRYNEQFF

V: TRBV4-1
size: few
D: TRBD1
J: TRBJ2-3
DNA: TGCGCCAGCAGCCAAGCCCGACCCGGGACAGGGGGCTCAGATACGCAGTATTTT
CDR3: CASSQARPGTGGSDTQYF

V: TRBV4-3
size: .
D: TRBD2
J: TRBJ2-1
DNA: TGCGCCAGCAGCCAAGTACTAGCGGGGGGGGGTGAGCAGTTCTTC
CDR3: CASSQVLAGGGEQFF

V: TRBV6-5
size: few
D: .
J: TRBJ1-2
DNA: TGTGCCAGCAGTTACTCAAAGGAGTACTATGGCTACACCTTC
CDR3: CASSYSKEYYGYTF

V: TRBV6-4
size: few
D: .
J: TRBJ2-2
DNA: TGTGCCAGCAGCCCCGGGACGGAGGACACCGGGGAGCTGTTTTTT
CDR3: CASSPGTEDTGELFF

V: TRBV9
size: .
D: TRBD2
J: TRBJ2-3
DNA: TGTGCCAGCAGCGGGACTAGCGGGGCCAGCGATACGCAGTATTTT
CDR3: CASSGTSGASDTQYF

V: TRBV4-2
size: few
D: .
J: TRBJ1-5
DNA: TGTGCCAGCAGCCAAGAGGGCATTTTGGGCCATCAGCCCCAGCATTTT
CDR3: CASSQEGILGHQPQHF

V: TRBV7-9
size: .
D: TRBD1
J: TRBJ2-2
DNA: TGTGCCAGCAGCCTGGGACAGGTGGGGACCGGGGAGCTGTTTTTT
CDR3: CASSLGQVGTGELFF

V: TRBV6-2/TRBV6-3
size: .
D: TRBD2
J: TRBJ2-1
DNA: TGTGCCAGCAGTCGGCGGGAGAATGAGCAGTTCTTC
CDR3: CASSRRENEQFF

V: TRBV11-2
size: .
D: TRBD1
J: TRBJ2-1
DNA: TGTGCCAGCAGCCGAACTCGGAGGACGGGACAGGGAAATTGGGGTGAGCAGTTCTTC
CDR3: CASSRTRRTGQGNWGEQFF

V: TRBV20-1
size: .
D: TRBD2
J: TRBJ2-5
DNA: TGCAGTGCTCGGAGGACTAGCCAGCAAGAGACCCAGTACTTC
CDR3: CSARRTSQQETQYF